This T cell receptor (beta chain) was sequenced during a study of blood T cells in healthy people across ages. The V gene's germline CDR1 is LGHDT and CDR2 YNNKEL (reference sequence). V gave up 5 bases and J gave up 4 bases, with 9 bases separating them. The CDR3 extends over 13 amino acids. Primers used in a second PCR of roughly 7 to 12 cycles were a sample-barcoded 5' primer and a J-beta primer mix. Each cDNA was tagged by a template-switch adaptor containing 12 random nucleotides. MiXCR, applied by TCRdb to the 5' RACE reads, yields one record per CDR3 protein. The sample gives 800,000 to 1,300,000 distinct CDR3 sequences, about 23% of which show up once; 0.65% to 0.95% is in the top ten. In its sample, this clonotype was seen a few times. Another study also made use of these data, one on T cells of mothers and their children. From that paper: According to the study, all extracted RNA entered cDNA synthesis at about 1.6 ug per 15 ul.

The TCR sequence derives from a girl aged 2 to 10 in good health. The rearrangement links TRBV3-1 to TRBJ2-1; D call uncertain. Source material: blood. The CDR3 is CASSEPGYNEQFF. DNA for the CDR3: TGTGCCAGCAGCGAACCCGGATACAATGAGCAGTTCTTC.